This section outlines one T cell receptor (beta chain) sequence together with its context. The data originate from a study of blood T cell repertoires in COVID-19. Across the whole study: Whether acute or convalescent, the COVID-19 samples came from the United States, Italy and Spain. The cDNA or gDNA used as material had been derived from T cells, B-cell-depleted T cells, or PBMCs.

Germline CDR1 and CDR2: MNHEY and SMNVEV (reference sequence). This CDR3 spans 19 amino acids. The junction had 17 bases not matched to a gene; V was cut back by 7 bases and J by 0 bases. As processed by the authors: Estimates of nucleated cell counts were drawn from the amplification of reference gene primers. Here immunoSEQ multiplex PCR was the method, and the copy in TCRdb shows in-frame clones only, minus some. V and J calls plus clone size are reproduced from that table; the DNA served to infer D and trimming. The sample shows more than 150,000 clones, roughly 82% of them seen only once. The sample consisted of peripheral blood. This sequence joins TRBV27 and TRBJ1-4; 7 nucleotides agree with TRBD1. The TCR sequence derives from a woman aged 30 to 39 with acute or convalescent COVID-19. This chain's CDR3 is CASKKGAGHLSATNEKLFF. In DNA form, the CDR3 reads TGTGCCAGCAAAAAGGGGGCGGGACACCTATCTGCAACTAATGAAAAACTGTTTTTT.